This is a list of T cell receptor beta chains from one sample in a study of cytomegalovirus exposure and HLA in healthy donors. Method: immunoSEQ multiplex PCR; TCRdb's copy keeps in-frame clones and lacks some. The table has over 200,000 clones, more than 85% seen once. The specimen was PBMCs. Receptors originate from a woman between 18 and 29 years old in good health and CMV-seronegative. Each CDR3 is given with its conserved first and last residue. The order of the fields is CDR3 length, clone size, V gene, J gene, D gene, CDR3 DNA, CDR3 protein. The D gene is left open where the match is weak. Not every row has a clone size; where given, it reads once, few, many or a size class.

14	.	TRBV7-9	TRBJ2-7	TRBD2	TGTGCCAGCAGCCCCCGGGAGGGAGGCTACGAGCAGTACTTC	CASSPREGGYEQYF
14	few	TRBV9	TRBJ1-4	.	TGTGCCAGCAGCCAACAGGTAGCGGAGGAAAAACTGTTTTTT	CASSQQVAEEKLFF
14	.	TRBV2	TRBJ1-2	TRBD1	TGTGCCAGCAGTGCTGACAGGGTGAGGGGTGGCTACACCTTC	CASSADRVRGGYTF
15	.	TRBV5-4	TRBJ2-7	.	TGTGCCAGCACCTCTCAGAGGCAGGGCAACGTCGAGCAGTACTTC	CASTSQRQGNVEQYF
15	.	TRBV2	TRBJ2-1	TRBD1	TGTGCCAGCTCCATCCCCGGGACAGGGATGTGGGAGCAGTTCTTC	CASSIPGTGMWEQFF
15	few	TRBV4-3	TRBJ2-7	.	TGCGCCAGCTCGGAGGCCGTAAAGGGAATTTACGAGCAGTACTTC	CASSEAVKGIYEQYF
15	.	TRBV11-2	TRBJ2-7	TRBD1	TGTGCCAGCAGCTTAGTCCGGACAGGGGGCGGTGAGCAGTACTTC	CASSLVRTGGGEQYF
14	.	TRBV2	TRBJ2-5	.	TGTGCCAGCAGCGAAACAGAGTACCAAGAGACCCAGTACTTC	CASSETEYQETQYF
16	.	TRBV4-3	TRBJ2-7	TRBD2	TGCGCCAGCAGCCAAGGGACTAGCGGGGATACCTACGAGCAGTACTTC	CASSQGTSGDTYEQYF
14	.	TRBV7-6	TRBJ2-5	.	TGTGCCAGCAGCCCCGAGAGGGCGAGAGAGACCCAGTACTTC	CASSPERARETQYF
20	.	TRBV27	TRBJ1-2	TRBD1	TGTGCCAGCAGTTCAAATCTTTCCCGGGACAGGGGACGGGCATCTAATGGCTACACCTTC	CASSSNLSRDRGRASNGYTF
17	.	TRBV7-2	TRBJ1-3	TRBD1	TGTGCCAGCAGCTTAGCGCTTGGGACAGGGGTTGGAAACACCATATATTTT	CASSLALGTGVGNTIYF
12	.	TRBV29-1	TRBJ1-4	.	TGCAGCGGTTACGGTGATCGTGAAAAACTGTTTTTT	CSGYGDREKLFF
14	.	TRBV7-9	TRBJ1-6	TRBD1	TGTGCCAGCAGCCTCGGACAGGTTCCCTCACCCCTCCACTTT	CASSLGQVPSPLHF
16	few	TRBV5-4	TRBJ2-1	TRBD1	TGTGCCAGCAGCTTGGGACAGGGGGCGAACTACAATGAGCAGTTCTTC	CASSLGQGANYNEQFF
16	.	TRBV30	TRBJ1-5	TRBD1	TGTGCCAGCCGGGACAGGGTTTTTAATAGCAATCAGCCCCAGCATTTT	CASRDRVFNSNQPQHF
16	.	TRBV5-1	TRBJ2-2	TRBD2	TGCGCCAGCAGCTTGGTCGGCGGGGGGGCCACCGGGGAGCTGTTTTTT	CASSLVGGGATGELFF
13	few	TRBV7-9	TRBJ1-5	.	TGTGCCAGCAGCAAGACAGATAATCAGCCCCAGCATTTT	CASSKTDNQPQHF
12	.	TRBV7-8	TRBJ2-1	.	TGTGCCACCCAGGGGTTTGTGGGTGAGCAGTTCTTC	CATQGFVGEQFF
18	.	TRBV7-3	TRBJ2-3	TRBD2	TGTGCCAGCAGCTTAACTGCTAGCGGAGTGGGAGACACAGATACGCAGTATTTT	CASSLTASGVGDTDTQYF
17	once	TRBV5-5	TRBJ1-1	TRBD1	TGTGCCAGCAGCTTGTTGGGGACAGGGGGATTTTTCACTGAAGCTTTCTTT	CASSLLGTGGFFTEAFF
13	.	TRBV30	TRBJ2-7	.	TGTGCCTGGGCCGCTGGACTGGGCTACGAGCAGTACTTC	CAWAAGLGYEQYF
15	.	TRBV19	TRBJ1-5	TRBD1	TGTGCCAGTACCAAGGACAGGGATAGCAATCAGCCCCAGCATTTT	CASTKDRDSNQPQHF
17	.	TRBV11-2	TRBJ2-1	.	TGTGCCAGCAGCTTAAGGCCGAGGGAACGACTCACCAATGAGCAGTTCTTC	CASSLRPRERLTNEQFF
13	.	TRBV9	TRBJ1-4	.	TGTGCCAGCAGCGCAACAACTAATGAAAAACTGTTTTTT	CASSATTNEKLFF
15	.	TRBV27	TRBJ1-5	.	TGTGCCAGCAGTTTAGGCCGTTTGAGCAATCAGCCCCAGCATTTT	CASSLGRLSNQPQHF
15	.	TRBV14	TRBJ2-1	TRBD2	TGTGCCAGCAGCCGGGCTAGCGGGGGTCCAGGTGAGCAGTTCTTC	CASSRASGGPGEQFF
15	.	TRBV5-1	TRBJ2-5	TRBD2	TGCGCCAGCAGCTTCACTAGCGGGGGCCAAGAGACCCAGTACTTC	CASSFTSGGQETQYF
16	.	TRBV10-1	TRBJ2-5	TRBD2	TGCGCCAGCAGTGCTTTAGCGGGAGAAGGGCCCGGGACCCAGTACTTC	CASSALAGEGPGTQYF
14	.	TRBV18	TRBJ1-6	.	TGTGCCAGCTCACCTTCCAGGGGTAATTCACCCCTCCACTTT	CASSPSRGNSPLHF
14	.	TRBV5-5	TRBJ2-7	.	TGTGCCAGCAGCTTGGGCGGTGGTACCTACGAGCAGTACTTC	CASSLGGGTYEQYF
16	.	TRBV11-3	TRBJ1-4	.	TGTGCCAGCAGCTTAGATCAGTTGACAGAGAATGAAAAACTGTTTTTT	CASSLDQLTENEKLFF
13	.	TRBV10-1	TRBJ1-4	.	TGCGCCAGCAGCCCCGAACGGGAGGAAAAACTGTTTTTT	CASSPEREEKLFF
15	once	TRBV11-2	TRBJ2-5	.	TGTGCCAGCAGCACGCTCACTAGTTCAATGGAGACCCAGTACTTC	CASSTLTSSMETQYF
15	.	TRBV4-3	TRBJ2-7	TRBD2	TGCGCCAGCAGCCCTGGGACTAGCGGGGACTACGAGCAGTACTTC	CASSPGTSGDYEQYF
16	.	TRBV2	TRBJ2-2	.	TGTGCCAGCAGTTTCATAACCCCAGGGAAGGGCGGGGAGCTGTTTTTT	CASSFITPGKGGELFF
16	.	TRBV11-1	TRBJ2-5	.	TGTGCCAGCAGCCCATTCGGAGGGGCGAGGTCGGAGACCCAGTACTTC	CASSPFGGARSETQYF
16	.	TRBV6-1	TRBJ1-2	.	TGTGCCAGCAGTGAAGAGGGAGAGGGGGTCGACTATGGCTACACCTTC	CASSEEGEGVDYGYTF
13	.	TRBV10-3	TRBJ1-1	TRBD1	TGTGCCCTTCGACAGGGACAGAACACTGAAGCTTTCTTT	CALRQGQNTEAFF
15	.	TRBV7-3	TRBJ2-6	.	TGTGCCAGCAGCCTGGGCAGCTCTGGGGCCAACGTCCTGACTTTC	CASSLGSSGANVLTF